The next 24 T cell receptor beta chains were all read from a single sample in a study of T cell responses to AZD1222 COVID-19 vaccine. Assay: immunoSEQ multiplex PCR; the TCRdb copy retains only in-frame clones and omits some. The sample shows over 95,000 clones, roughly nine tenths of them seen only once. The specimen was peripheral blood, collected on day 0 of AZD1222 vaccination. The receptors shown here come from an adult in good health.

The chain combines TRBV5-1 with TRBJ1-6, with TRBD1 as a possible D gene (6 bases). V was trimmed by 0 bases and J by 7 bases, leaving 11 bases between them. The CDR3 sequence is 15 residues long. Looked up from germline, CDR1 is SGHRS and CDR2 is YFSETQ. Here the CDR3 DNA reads TGCGCCAGCAGCTTGGCACAGGGCCCCAATTCACCCCTCCACTTT. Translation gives CASSLAQGPNSPLHF.

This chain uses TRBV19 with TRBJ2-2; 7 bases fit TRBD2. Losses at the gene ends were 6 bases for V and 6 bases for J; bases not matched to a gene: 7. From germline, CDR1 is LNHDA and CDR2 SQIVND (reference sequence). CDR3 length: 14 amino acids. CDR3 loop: CASRRQRGSGELFF. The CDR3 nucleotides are TGTGCCAGTAGGCGACAGCGGGGCTCCGGGGAGCTGTTTTTT.

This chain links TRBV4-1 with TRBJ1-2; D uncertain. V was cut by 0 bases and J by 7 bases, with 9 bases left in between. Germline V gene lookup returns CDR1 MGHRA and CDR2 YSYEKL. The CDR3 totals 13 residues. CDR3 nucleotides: TGCGCCAGCAGCCAAGAGGCAAGGGCTGGCTACACCTTC. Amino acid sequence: CASSQEARAGYTF.

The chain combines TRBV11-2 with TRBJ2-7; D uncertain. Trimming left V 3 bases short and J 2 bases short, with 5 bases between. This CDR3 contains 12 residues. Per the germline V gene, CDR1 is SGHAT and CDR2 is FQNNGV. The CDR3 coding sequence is TGTGCCAGCAGCTTTCGGGCCTACGAGCAGTACTTC. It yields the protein CASSFRAYEQYF.

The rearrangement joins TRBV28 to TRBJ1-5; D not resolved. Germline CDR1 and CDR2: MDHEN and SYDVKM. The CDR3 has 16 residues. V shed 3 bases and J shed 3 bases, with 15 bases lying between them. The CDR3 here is CASSFPPTAANQPQHF. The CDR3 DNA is TGTGCCAGCAGTTTCCCCCCCACAGCGGCCAATCAGCCCCAGCATTTT.

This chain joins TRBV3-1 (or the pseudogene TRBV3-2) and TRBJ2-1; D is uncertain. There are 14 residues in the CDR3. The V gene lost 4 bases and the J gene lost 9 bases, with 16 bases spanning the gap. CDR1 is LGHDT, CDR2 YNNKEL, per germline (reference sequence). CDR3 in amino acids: CASSPRTTSGEQFF. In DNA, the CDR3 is TGTGCCAGCAGCCCCCGGACCACTTCGGGTGAGCAGTTCTTC.

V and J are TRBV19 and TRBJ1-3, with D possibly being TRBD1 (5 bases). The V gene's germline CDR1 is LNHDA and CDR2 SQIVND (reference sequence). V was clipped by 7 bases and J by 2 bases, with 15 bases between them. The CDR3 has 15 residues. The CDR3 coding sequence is TGTGCCAGTATCACCACACCGGGACCTGGAAACACCATATATTTT. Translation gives CASITTPGPGNTIYF.

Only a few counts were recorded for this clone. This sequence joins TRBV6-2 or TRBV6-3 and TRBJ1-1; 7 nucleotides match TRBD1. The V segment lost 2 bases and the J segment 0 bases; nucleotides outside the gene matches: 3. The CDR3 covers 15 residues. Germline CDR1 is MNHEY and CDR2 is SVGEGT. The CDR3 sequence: CASSYQGVVNTEAFF. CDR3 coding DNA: TGTGCCAGCAGTTACCAGGGGGTGGTGAACACTGAAGCTTTCTTT.

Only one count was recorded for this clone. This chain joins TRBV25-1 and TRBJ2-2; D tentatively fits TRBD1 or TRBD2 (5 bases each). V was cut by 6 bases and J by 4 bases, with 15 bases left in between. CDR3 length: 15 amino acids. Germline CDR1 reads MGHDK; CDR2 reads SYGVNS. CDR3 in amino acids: CASSEGSRSTGELFF. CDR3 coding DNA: TGTGCCAGCAGCGAGGGGAGCCGAAGCACCGGGGAGCTGTTTTTT.

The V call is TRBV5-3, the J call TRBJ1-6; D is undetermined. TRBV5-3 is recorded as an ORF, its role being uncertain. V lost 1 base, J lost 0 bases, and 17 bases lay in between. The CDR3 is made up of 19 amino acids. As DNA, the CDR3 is TGTGCCAGAAGCTTGTTTTCTCGGCAGTTGAGCTCCTATAATTCACCCCTCCACTTT. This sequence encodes CARSLFSRQLSSYNSPLHF.

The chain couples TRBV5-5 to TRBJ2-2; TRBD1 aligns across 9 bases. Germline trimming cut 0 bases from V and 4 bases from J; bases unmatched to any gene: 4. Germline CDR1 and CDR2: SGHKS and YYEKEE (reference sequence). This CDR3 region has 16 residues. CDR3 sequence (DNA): TGTGCCAGCAGCTTGGGTGGACAGGGGCCCACCGGGGAGCTGTTTTTT. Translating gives CASSLGGQGPTGELFF.

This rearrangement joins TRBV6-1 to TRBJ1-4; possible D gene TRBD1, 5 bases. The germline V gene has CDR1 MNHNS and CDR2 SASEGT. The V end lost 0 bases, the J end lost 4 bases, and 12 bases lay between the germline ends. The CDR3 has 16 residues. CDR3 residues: CASSEARGGGNEKLFF. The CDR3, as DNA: TGTGCCAGCAGTGAAGCGCGGGGGGGTGGTAATGAAAAACTGTTTTTT.

Here the CDR3 reads CASTEGTGARRGWETQYF. The CDR3 coding sequence is TGTGCCAGCACCGAGGGGACAGGGGCCCGAAGGGGATGGGAGACCCAGTACTTC. J is TRBJ2-5 and V is TRBV28; 10 nucleotides align to TRBD1. The CDR3 totals 18 residues. CDR1 MDHEN and CDR2 SYDVKM come from the germline V gene. V gave up 7 bases and J gave up 5 bases; unmatched junction bases: 19.

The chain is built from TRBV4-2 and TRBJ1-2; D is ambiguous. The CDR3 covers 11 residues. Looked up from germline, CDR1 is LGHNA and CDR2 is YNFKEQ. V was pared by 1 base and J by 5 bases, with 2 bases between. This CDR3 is CASSQAYGYTF. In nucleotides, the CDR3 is TGTGCCAGCAGCCAAGCTTATGGCTACACCTTC.

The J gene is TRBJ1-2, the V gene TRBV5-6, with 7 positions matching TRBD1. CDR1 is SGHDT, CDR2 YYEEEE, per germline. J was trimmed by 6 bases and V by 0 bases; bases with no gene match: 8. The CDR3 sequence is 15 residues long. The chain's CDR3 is CASSLGQGVGDGYTF. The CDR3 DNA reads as TGTGCCAGCAGCTTGGGACAGGGAGTAGGCGATGGCTACACCTTC.

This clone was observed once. CDR3 residues: CSASRGSPGSPLHF. In DNA, the CDR3 is TGCAGTGCTAGTAGAGGGTCCCCGGGTTCACCCCTCCACTTT. This chain joins TRBV20-1 and TRBJ1-6; the D is unclear. This CDR3 comprises 14 residues. From germline, CDR1 is DFQATT and CDR2 SNEGSKA (reference sequence). With 3 bases removed from V and 9 bases from J, the gap between germline ends came to 15 bases.

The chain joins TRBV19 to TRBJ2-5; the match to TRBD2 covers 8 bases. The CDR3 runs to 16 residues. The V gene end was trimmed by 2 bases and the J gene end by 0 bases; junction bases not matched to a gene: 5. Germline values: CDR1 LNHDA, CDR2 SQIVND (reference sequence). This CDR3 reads CASSIKSGGYQETQYF. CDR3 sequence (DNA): TGTGCCAGTAGTATAAAGAGCGGGGGATACCAAGAGACCCAGTACTTC.

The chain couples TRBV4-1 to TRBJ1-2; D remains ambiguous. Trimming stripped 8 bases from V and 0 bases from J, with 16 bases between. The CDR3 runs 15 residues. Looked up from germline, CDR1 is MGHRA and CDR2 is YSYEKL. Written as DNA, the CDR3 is TGCGCCAGCCAGGCGAGGGTGGATTCTAACTATGGCTACACCTTC. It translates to CASQARVDSNYGYTF.

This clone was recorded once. CDR3 amino acids: CASSLISGANVLTF. For the CDR3, the DNA is TGTGCCAGCAGCTTAATCTCTGGGGCCAACGTCCTGACTTTC. The J gene is TRBJ2-6, the V gene TRBV7-3; D not certain. CDR1 is SGHTA, CDR2 FQGTGA, per germline. V lost 1 base and J 0 bases, leaving 1 base between the germline ends. The CDR3 extends over 14 amino acids.

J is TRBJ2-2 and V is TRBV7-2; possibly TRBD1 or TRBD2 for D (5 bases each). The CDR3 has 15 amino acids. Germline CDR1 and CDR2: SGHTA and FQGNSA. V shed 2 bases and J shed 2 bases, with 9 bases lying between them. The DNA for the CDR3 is TGTGCCAGCAGCTTAAGGGGAGAAAACACCGGGGAGCTGTTTTTT. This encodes CASSLRGENTGELFF.

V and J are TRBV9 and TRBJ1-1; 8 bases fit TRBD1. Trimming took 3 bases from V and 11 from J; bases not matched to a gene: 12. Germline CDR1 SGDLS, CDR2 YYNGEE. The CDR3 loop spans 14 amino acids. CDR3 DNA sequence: TGTGCCAGCAGCGGAGATACAGGGGGAATTGACGCTTTCTTT. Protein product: CASSGDTGGIDAFF.

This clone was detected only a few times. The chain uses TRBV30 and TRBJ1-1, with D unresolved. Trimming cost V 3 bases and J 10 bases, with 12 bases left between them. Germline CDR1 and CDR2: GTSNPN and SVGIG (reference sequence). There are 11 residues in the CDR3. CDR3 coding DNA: TGTGCCTGGAGAAAGGGCGGTGGAGCTTTCTTT. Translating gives CAWRKGGGAFF.

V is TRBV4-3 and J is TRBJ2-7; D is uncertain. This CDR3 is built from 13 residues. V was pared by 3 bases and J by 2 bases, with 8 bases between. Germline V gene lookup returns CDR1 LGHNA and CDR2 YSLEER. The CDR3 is CASSQFGAYEQYF. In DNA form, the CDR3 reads TGCGCCAGCAGCCAGTTTGGAGCCTACGAGCAGTACTTC.

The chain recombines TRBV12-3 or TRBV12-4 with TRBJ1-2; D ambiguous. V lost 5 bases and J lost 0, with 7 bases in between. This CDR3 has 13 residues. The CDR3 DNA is TGTGCCAGCAGTCCTAAAGCTAACTATGGCTACACCTTC. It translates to CASSPKANYGYTF.